This passage covers 10 T cell receptor beta chains from one sample sequenced in a study of T-cell memory formation after mild COVID-19 (dated by TCRdb to about 2021). The method behind the library was 5' RACE. The reads were generated on an Illumina NovaSeq 6000. TCRdb reanalyzed the raw reads on its own, using fastp at Q25 for trimming and MiXCR for clone calling, and kept in-frame beta chains. Each entry merges the rows of one CDR3 protein and shows their most common DNA and genes. The sample table contains a few hundred thousand distinct CDR3 sequences; only one count was recorded for 15% to 20% of them. The top ten clones comprise 20% to 25% of the sample. The sample comprised PBMCs or a T cell subset sorted from them (not recorded which). These receptors were collected from a young man who had mild COVID-19 (a few samples of this study predate the infection). The sample titles of this study are shuffled in the database, so cell type and time point are left out; the donor was told from shared clones.

This clonotype was seen more than once but under ten times. The V gene is TRBV6-1, the J gene TRBJ2-3; D remains unclear. The V end lost 5 bases, the J end lost 5 bases, and 11 bases lay between the germline ends. Germline CDR1 is MNHNS and CDR2 is SASEGT. The CDR3 contains 13 residues. CDR3 sequence: CASSSNPEDTQYF. CDR3 DNA sequence: TGTGCCAGCAGTTCCAACCCGGAAGATACGCAGTATTTT.

The genes are TRBV9 and TRBJ2-7; TRBD1 or TRBD2 may be the D gene (5 bases each). The germline gives CDR1 SGDLS, CDR2 YYNGEE. The CDR3 extends over 14 amino acids. Trimming stripped 5 bases from V and 0 bases from J, with 12 bases between. CDR3 amino acids: CASSYAGSSYEQYF. In DNA, the CDR3 is TGTGCCAGCAGTTATGCAGGGAGCTCCTACGAGCAGTACTTC. The whole variable domain, filled in from reference TRBV9 and TRBJ2-7, reads DSGVTQTPKHLITATGQRVTLRCSPRSGDLSVYWYQQSLDQGLQFLIQYYNGEERAKGNILERFSAQQFPDLHSELNLSSLELGDSALYFCASSYAGSSYEQYFGPGTRLTVT.

V gene TRBV20-1 combines with J gene TRBJ2-7, with 13 positions matching TRBD2. Germline CDR1 DFQATT, CDR2 SNEGSKA (reference sequence). The CDR3 runs 14 residues. The V and J ends lost 6 bases and 2 bases, in that order; junction bases with no gene match: 4. The CDR3 loop is CSAVGTSGTYEQYV. CDR3 coding DNA: TGCAGTGCAGTGGGGACTAGCGGGACCTACGAGCAGTACGTC.

In its sample, this clonotype was seen a few times. The CDR3 spells CASSEARTKQFF. Here the CDR3 DNA reads TGTGCCAGCAGTGAAGCGAGGACTAAGCAGTTCTTC. The V call is TRBV2, the J call TRBJ2-1, with D perhaps TRBD2 (6 bases). Germline values: CDR1 SNHLY, CDR2 FYNNEI. The germline V and J ends were trimmed by 0 bases and 11 bases, with 8 bases remaining between them. The CDR3 is 12 residues long.

The chain couples TRBV5-1 to TRBJ1-2; a weak D match, TRBD1 (5 bases). In germline, CDR1 is SGHRS, CDR2 YFSETQ. V lost 5 bases to trimming and J lost 8 bases, with 16 bases between them. CDR3 size: 13 residues. CDR3 amino acids: CASSPRAQGGYTF. In nucleotides, the CDR3 is TGCGCCAGCAGTCCCAGGGCACAAGGCGGCTACACCTTC.

This sequence joins TRBV12-3 or TRBV12-4 and TRBJ1-4; TRBD1 agrees at 9 bases. V lost 5 bases and J lost 3; bases outside the gene matches: 7. This CDR3 contains 16 residues. CDR3 region: CASSPDRGKANEKLFF. DNA for the CDR3: TGTGCCAGCAGTCCGGACAGGGGAAAGGCTAATGAAAAACTGTTTTTT.

The CDR3 DNA reads TGCGCCAGCAGCCAAGATAATAGAGCTTTCTCCTACAATGAGCAGTTCTTC. Translating it yields CASSQDNRAFSYNEQFF. The chain carries TRBV4-1 and TRBJ2-1; D not certain. Germline V CDR1 and CDR2: MGHRA, YSYEKL. There are 17 residues in the CDR3. V was shortened by 0 bases and J by 0 bases, with 12 bases between the two germline ends.

The J gene is TRBJ2-7, the V gene TRBV30, with D uncertain. The CDR3 runs to 12 residues. V was cut by 0 bases and J by 13 bases, with 16 bases left in between. The germline V gene has CDR1 GTSNPN and CDR2 SVGIG (reference sequence). CDR3 coding DNA: TGTGCCTGGAGTGTAAGCGAGAGGTGGGTCTACTTC. It specifies CAWSVSERWVYF.

The chain joins TRBV6-2 or TRBV6-3 to TRBJ2-6, with D tentatively TRBD1 (6 bases). The CDR3 sequence is 17 residues long. Germline assignment: CDR1 MNHEY and CDR2 SVGEGT. Trimming left V 5 bases short and J 0 bases short, with 14 bases between. DNA for the CDR3: TGTGCCAGCAGTGGCCTTCACAGGGCCTCTGGGGCCAACGTCCTGACTTTC. Translated, it gives CASSGLHRASGANVLTF.

This chain joins TRBV28 and TRBJ1-6, with 7 bases that match TRBD1. Germline V CDR1 and CDR2: MDHEN, SYDVKM. V lost 6 bases and J lost 9; bases outside the gene matches: 8. CDR3 length: 14 amino acids. The CDR3 is CASRTGTDVSPLHF. As DNA, the CDR3 is TGTGCCAGCAGGACCGGGACAGATGTTTCACCCCTCCACTTT.